A single sample gave rise to the 13 T cell receptor beta chains below, sequenced in a study of read filtering for tumor transcriptome and immune sequencing. This library used around 400 ng RNA and molecular barcoded adaptors spanning alpha/delta and beta/gamma chains. TCRdb fed the reads into MiXCR, producing one record per CDR3 protein. The table has more than 100,000 distinct CDR3 sequences, less than 15% seen once. Sequencing was performed on a population of CD138-negative cells sorted from bone marrow. These receptors were taken from a donor over 35 with multiple myeloma.

Ten or more counts support this clonotype. The V and J genes are TRBV7-9 and TRBJ1-1, with 11 bases that match TRBD1. Germline CDR1 is SEHNR and CDR2 is FQNEAQ (reference sequence). V lost 5 bases and J lost 4; bases outside the gene matches: 6. The CDR3 length is 15 residues. The CDR3: CASSNPGQGGTEAFF. In DNA, the CDR3 is TGTGCCAGCAGCAACCCGGGACAGGGGGGCACTGAAGCTTTCTTT.

The rearrangement links TRBV6-5 to TRBJ2-1; maybe TRBD2 (5 bases). CDR3 length equals 19 residues. The germline CDR1 and CDR2 sequences are MNHEY and SVGAGI. Trimming removed 0 bases from V and 1 base from J, with 19 bases in between. The CDR3 nucleotides are TGTGCCAGCAGTTACTCGAGCGGTACAGTAGGGTTGTCCTACAATGAGCAGTTCTTC. This sequence encodes CASSYSSGTVGLSYNEQFF.

V gene TRBV12-3 or TRBV12-4 combines with J gene TRBJ1-2; D remains unclear. The CDR3 extends over 12 amino acids. Between the trimmed V and J ends, which lost 3 bases and 7 bases, there was a span of 9 bases. The CDR3 bases are TGTGCCAGCAGTTTCGGGCGTGGTGGCTACACCTTC. Translating it yields CASSFGRGGYTF.

This sequence joins TRBV7-9 and TRBJ2-3, with D possibly called TRBD1 or TRBD2 (5 bases each). CDR1 and CDR2 (germline): SEHNR, FQNEAQ (reference sequence). Between the trimmed V and J ends, which lost 1 base and 9 bases, there was a span of 23 bases. The CDR3 runs 17 residues. The CDR3 loop is CASSLVGQALGGRTQYF. The CDR3 region has the DNA TGTGCCAGCAGCTTAGTTGGGCAGGCCCTTGGGGGTCGGACGCAGTATTTT. Full variable domain (missing parts from reference TRBV7-9 and TRBJ2-3): DTGVSQNPRHKITKRGQNVTFRCDPISEHNRLYWYRQTLGQGPEFLTYFQNEAQLEKSRLLSDRFSAERPKGSFSTLEIQRTEQGDSAMYLCASSLVGQALGGRTQYFGPGTRLTVL.

This clonotype was found many times. The CDR3 here is CASSIGTGRGQPQHF. The CDR3 DNA reads TGTGCCAGTAGTATCGGGACAGGTCGGGGACAGCCCCAGCATTTT. The chain joins TRBV19 to TRBJ1-5; TRBD1 matches 8 bases. The CDR3 is 15 amino acids. Germline CDR1 LNHDA, CDR2 SQIVND (reference sequence). V trimming: 3 bases; J trimming: 7 bases; junction bases outside the gene matches: 8.

This clonotype turned up a few times. The CDR3 sequence: CSARDNLAGGETGELFF. As DNA, the CDR3 is TGCAGTGCTAGAGATAACCTAGCGGGAGGAGAAACCGGGGAGCTGTTTTTT. This chain joins TRBV20-1 and TRBJ2-2; 11 nucleotides align to TRBD2. Germline V gives CDR1 DFQATT, CDR2 SNEGSKA (reference sequence). The CDR3 has 17 amino acids. V lost 0 bases, J lost 5 bases, and 8 bases stayed unmatched.

The chain is built from TRBV2 and TRBJ2-5; 7 bases agree with TRBD1. V gave up 8 bases and J gave up 5 bases; unmatched junction bases: 5. The germline V gene has CDR1 SNHLY and CDR2 FYNNEI. The CDR3 consists of 12 residues. The CDR3 sequence is CASGQVAETQYF. The CDR3 DNA reads TGTGCCAGCGGACAGGTGGCGGAGACCCAGTACTTC.

This clonotype came up many times. The CDR3: CASSRTSGSGDTQYF. CDR3 sequence (DNA): TGTGCCAGCAGCAGAACTAGCGGGAGTGGGGATACGCAGTATTTT. The chain joins TRBV7-9 to TRBJ2-3, with 11 bases identical to TRBD2. Germline CDR1 is SEHNR and CDR2 is FQNEAQ (reference sequence). Losses at the gene ends were 5 bases for V and 6 bases for J; bases not matched to a gene: 7. The CDR3 totals 15 residues.

This clonotype appeared many times. V and J are TRBV4-3 and TRBJ2-1; possibly TRBD1 for D (5 bases). Deletions cut 3 bases from V and 0 bases from J, with 12 bases between. The CDR3 extends over 16 amino acids. From germline, CDR1 is LGHNA and CDR2 YSLEER. CDR3 loop: CASSQAPQGSYNEQFF. CDR3 in DNA: TGCGCCAGCAGCCAGGCCCCCCAGGGCTCCTACAATGAGCAGTTCTTC.

Ten or more counts support this clonotype. The chain uses TRBV7-9 and TRBJ1-1; 7 positions agree with TRBD1. The CDR3 spans 16 residues. CDR1 is SEHNR and CDR2 is FQNEAQ in the germline V gene (reference sequence). J was trimmed by 0 bases and V by 6 bases; bases with no gene match: 10. CDR3 loop: CASRGRGTAMNTEAFF. CDR3 DNA sequence: TGTGCCAGCAGGGGACGCGGGACAGCCATGAACACTGAAGCTTTCTTT.

A word on this clonotype: The limits of the CDR3 on the DNA are not certain, so only TCRdb's listed CDR3 is given. The chain carries TRBV6-5 and TRBJ1-1. Termini included, the CDR3 measures 14 amino acids. Germline CDR1 MNHEY, CDR2 SVGAGI. The chain's CDR3 is CATASRGVGTGAIF.

CDR3 sequence (DNA): TGCGCCAGCAGCCAAGAGTCTAGGGGAATAGGGCAGTTCTTC. Translation gives CASSQESRGIGQFF. This chain uses TRBV4-3 with TRBJ2-1; D may be TRBD1 (5 bases). Between the trimmed V and J ends, which lost 0 bases and 12 bases, there was a span of 15 bases. The CDR3 contains 14 residues. The germline gives CDR1 LGHNA, CDR2 YSLEER.

This clonotype was counted at least ten times. The chain is built from TRBV10-3 and TRBJ2-1, with 12 bases that match TRBD2. Trimming removed 5 bases from V and 6 bases from J; junction bases left unmatched: 5. Germline V gives CDR1 ENHRY, CDR2 SYGVKD. The CDR3 has 15 amino acids. The DNA of the CDR3 is TGTGCCATCAGTCGACTAGCGGGAGTGGGCAATGAGCAGTTCTTC. As protein: CAISRLAGVGNEQFF.